This is a list of T cell receptor beta chains from one sample in a study of T cell responses to AZD1222 COVID-19 vaccine. Generated by immunoSEQ multiplex PCR, the TCRdb table keeps only in-frame clones and is missing some. Of approximately 150,000 clones detected, more than 85% appear once; the ten largest clones hold roughly 3.3%. This sample comprised peripheral blood, obtained 28 days after the second AZD1222 dose. The origin of the receptors is an adult who received the AZD1222 COVID-19 vaccine. Both conserved end residues are part of each CDR3. The order of the fields is clone size, J gene, V gene, D gene, CDR3 protein, CDR3 DNA. D genes are given only for firm matches. A clone size is listed for some rows: how often the clone was seen (once, few, many), or a class if it is expanded.

clone size: once
J gene: TRBJ2-3
V gene: TRBV11-3
D gene: NA
CDR3 protein: CASSYRDGTDTQYF
CDR3 DNA: TGTGCCAGCAGCTACCGGGACGGCACAGATACGCAGTATTTT

clone size: NA
J gene: TRBJ1-4
V gene: TRBV7-9
D gene: TRBD1
CDR3 protein: CASSTFNRGNGEKLFF
CDR3 DNA: TGTGCCAGCAGCACCTTCAACAGGGGAAACGGAGAAAAACTGTTTTTT

clone size: NA
J gene: TRBJ2-7
V gene: TRBV6-2/TRBV6-3
D gene: TRBD2
CDR3 protein: CASSYFPSGYSYEQYF
CDR3 DNA: TGTGCCAGCAGTTACTTTCCTAGCGGGTACTCCTACGAGCAGTACTTC

clone size: NA
J gene: TRBJ1-5
V gene: TRBV19
D gene: TRBD1
CDR3 protein: CASRTGTGMYQPQHF
CDR3 DNA: TGTGCCAGTAGAACCGGGACAGGGATGTATCAGCCCCAGCATTTT

clone size: NA
J gene: TRBJ1-3
V gene: TRBV6-5
D gene: TRBD1
CDR3 protein: CASSYGQGFSGNTIYF
CDR3 DNA: TGTGCCAGCAGTTACGGACAGGGATTCTCTGGAAACACCATATATTTT

clone size: NA
J gene: TRBJ1-1
V gene: TRBV29-1
D gene: NA
CDR3 protein: CSVGGGRRKHTEAFF
CDR3 DNA: TGCAGCGTTGGGGGGGGCCGCAGGAAACACACTGAAGCTTTCTTT

clone size: NA
J gene: TRBJ2-7
V gene: TRBV19
D gene: TRBD2
CDR3 protein: CASSIERDYEQYF
CDR3 DNA: TGTGCCAGTAGTATTGAGCGGGACTACGAGCAGTACTTC

clone size: NA
J gene: TRBJ1-1
V gene: TRBV6-5
D gene: NA
CDR3 protein: CASSRLQGSGTEAFF
CDR3 DNA: TGTGCCAGCAGCCGCTTGCAGGGGTCGGGGACTGAAGCTTTCTTT

clone size: NA
J gene: TRBJ1-1
V gene: TRBV5-4
D gene: NA
CDR3 protein: CASSLDPGQDTEAFF
CDR3 DNA: TGTGCCAGCAGCTTGGATCCAGGGCAGGACACTGAAGCTTTCTTT

clone size: NA
J gene: TRBJ1-6
V gene: TRBV7-9
D gene: NA
CDR3 protein: CASSLAGGSNSPLHF
CDR3 DNA: TGTGCCAGCAGCTTAGCGGGGGGGAGCAATTCACCCCTCCACTTT

clone size: NA
J gene: TRBJ2-1
V gene: TRBV28
D gene: TRBD2
CDR3 protein: CASSAGTSRRSYNEQFF
CDR3 DNA: TGTGCCAGCAGTGCGGGGACTAGCAGACGCTCCTACAATGAGCAGTTCTTC

clone size: NA
J gene: TRBJ2-6
V gene: TRBV3-1/TRBV3-2
D gene: NA
CDR3 protein: CASSRRNSGANVLTF
CDR3 DNA: TGTGCCAGCAGCCGACGAAACTCTGGGGCCAACGTCCTGACTTTC

clone size: NA
J gene: TRBJ2-7
V gene: TRBV27
D gene: NA
CDR3 protein: CASSSRFRSYEQYF
CDR3 DNA: TGTGCCAGCAGTTCACGTTTCCGCTCCTACGAGCAGTACTTC

clone size: NA
J gene: TRBJ1-2
V gene: TRBV7-8
D gene: NA
CDR3 protein: CASSSRTAYGYTF
CDR3 DNA: TGTGCCAGCAGCTCACGAACAGCGTACGGCTACACCTTC

clone size: NA
J gene: TRBJ1-1
V gene: TRBV30
D gene: NA
CDR3 protein: CAWSGRWNTEAFF
CDR3 DNA: TGTGCCTGGAGTGGGCGTTGGAACACTGAAGCTTTCTTT

clone size: once
J gene: TRBJ1-1
V gene: TRBV9
D gene: NA
CDR3 protein: CASSVDGGNTEAFF
CDR3 DNA: TGTGCCAGCAGCGTGGATGGGGGGAACACTGAAGCTTTCTTT

clone size: NA
J gene: TRBJ1-5
V gene: TRBV6-5
D gene: TRBD1
CDR3 protein: CASGPLQGSDQPQHF
CDR3 DNA: TGTGCCAGCGGGCCCCTACAGGGGAGCGATCAGCCCCAGCATTTT

clone size: NA
J gene: TRBJ2-7
V gene: TRBV6-2/TRBV6-3
D gene: TRBD2
CDR3 protein: CASSTRREGANEQYF
CDR3 DNA: TGTGCCAGCAGTACGAGGCGGGAGGGTGCAAACGAGCAGTACTTC